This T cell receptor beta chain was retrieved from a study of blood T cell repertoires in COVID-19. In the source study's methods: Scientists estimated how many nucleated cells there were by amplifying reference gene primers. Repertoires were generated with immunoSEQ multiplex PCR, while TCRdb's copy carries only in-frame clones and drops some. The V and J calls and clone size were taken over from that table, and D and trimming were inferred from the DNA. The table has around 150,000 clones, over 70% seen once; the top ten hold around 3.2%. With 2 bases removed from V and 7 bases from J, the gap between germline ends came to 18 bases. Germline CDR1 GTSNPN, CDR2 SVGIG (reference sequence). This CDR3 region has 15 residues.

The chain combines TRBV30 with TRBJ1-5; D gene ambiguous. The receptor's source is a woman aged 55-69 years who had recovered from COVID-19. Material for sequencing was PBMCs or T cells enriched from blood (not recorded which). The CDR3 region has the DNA TGTGCCTGGAGTCGAGGAAGTACGGGAGGACAGCCCCAGCATTTT. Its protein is CAWSRGSTGGQPQHF.